The 13 T cell receptor beta chains listed next were all sequenced from one sample in a study of T cell repertoires in cytomegalovirus infection. TCRdb analysed the reads with MiXCR anew, one entry per CDR3 protein. This sample yields around 190,000 distinct CDR3 sequences, of which about 15% are seen a single time; 27% belongs to the top ten. Sequencing was performed on PBMCs. These receptors were obtained from a human donor in good health (CMV status not recorded). Some clones in this sample may be carry-over from other donors' samples.

In its sample, this clonotype was seen many times. This chain connects TRBV20-1 to TRBJ2-1; D may be TRBD2 (6 bases). This CDR3 region has 18 residues. Trimming stripped 1 base from V and 1 base from J, with 20 bases between. Germline CDR1 reads DFQATT; CDR2 reads SNEGSKA (reference sequence). The CDR3 here is CSARVAQRGSGSYNEQFF. The CDR3 coding sequence is TGCAGTGCTAGAGTTGCTCAAAGGGGTAGCGGATCCTACAATGAGCAGTTCTTC.

The chain combines TRBV28 with TRBJ2-7, with TRBD1 as a possible D gene (5 bases). Trimming cost V 5 bases and J 6 bases, with 11 bases left between them. The germline CDR1 and CDR2 sequences are MDHEN and SYDVKM. CDR3 size: 12 residues. The CDR3 loop reads CASSPTGFEQYF. The CDR3 bases are TGTGCCAGCAGTCCCACAGGTTTCGAGCAGTACTTC.

This clonotype was observed at least ten times. The V and J genes are TRBV7-2 and TRBJ1-3; tentatively, D is TRBD1 (5 bases). The CDR3 spans 16 residues. Germline loops: CDR1 SGHTA, CDR2 FQGNSA. V dropped 1 base and J dropped 5 bases, with 15 bases sitting between them. The CDR3 region has the DNA TGTGCCAGCAGCTTAGTTACAGGCCGTTCCAGAAACACCATATATTTT. Protein: CASSLVTGRSRNTIYF.

There are a few counts of this clonotype. The chain is built from TRBV19 and TRBJ2-1; tentatively, D is TRBD2 (7 bases). With 7 bases removed from V and 2 bases from J, the gap between germline ends came to 15 bases. This CDR3 comprises 15 residues. Germline CDR1 reads LNHDA; CDR2 reads SQIVND (reference sequence). This CDR3 reads CASMSRGAAYNEQFF. The CDR3 DNA follows: TGTGCCAGTATGTCCCGGGGGGCCGCCTACAATGAGCAGTTCTTC.

Comment on this clonotype: At one end, the junction sequence differs from germline, possibly due to a read error. This sequence joins TRBV7-3 and TRBJ2-3; D is possibly TRBD1 (5 bases). Germline CDR1 SGHTA, CDR2 FQGTGA. The CDR3 runs 15 residues. The CDR3 DNA sequence: TGTGCCAGCAGTTTAACCTCCAGGGCCGCAGGTACGCAGTATTTT. This encodes CASSLTSRAAGTQYF.

This clonotype came up many times. The V call is TRBV12-3 or TRBV12-4, the J call TRBJ2-7; 8 nucleotides line up with TRBD1. The CDR3 is 17 residues long. With 2 bases clipped from V and 5 bases from J, the junction kept 14 bases outside the gene matches. The CDR3 DNA reads as TGTGCCAGCAGTTTATTCTTCCGGACAGGGATTTCCCACGAGCAGTACTTC. The encoded protein is CASSLFFRTGISHEQYF.

Only a few counts were recorded for this clonotype. V is TRBV9 and J is TRBJ1-6; D is undetermined. Deletions cut 4 bases from V and 8 bases from J, with 13 bases between. Germline CDR1 is SGDLS and CDR2 is YYNGEE. The CDR3 runs to 14 residues. In DNA, the CDR3 is TGTGCCAGCAGCCCACGGTCGCCGGATTCACCCCTCCACTTT. This encodes CASSPRSPDSPLHF.

The sample holds many counts of this clonotype. The chain has TRBV28 and TRBJ2-3, with D unresolved. The ends were cut back, 8 bases at V and 6 bases at J, with 12 bases in the middle. Germline V gene sequence: CDR1 MDHEN, CDR2 SYDVKM. The CDR3 consists of 12 residues. The CDR3 bases are TGTGCCAGCTCCGAAGAAATGGATACGCAGTATTTT. Translating it yields CASSEEMDTQYF.

The chain is built from TRBV28 and TRBJ2-4; a weak D match, TRBD1 (5 bases). V lost 2 bases to trimming and J lost 16 bases, with 21 bases between them. Germline CDR1 and CDR2: MDHEN and SYDVKM. CDR3 length equals 14 residues. For the CDR3, the DNA is TGTGCCAGCAGTTTAACAGGCCGTTTGGGTTCCCGATACTTC. It encodes CASSLTGRLGSRYF.

This clonotype was observed a handful of times. The chain recombines TRBV27 with TRBJ2-4, with 10 positions matching TRBD1. The junction had 13 bases not matched to a gene; V was cut back by 6 bases and J by 8 bases. The CDR3 runs to 16 residues. Germline CDR1 is MNHEY and CDR2 is SMNVEV (reference sequence). The CDR3 here is CASRGLRDRGLDIQYF. DNA of the CDR3: TGTGCCAGCAGAGGACTCCGGGACAGGGGTTTGGACATTCAGTACTTC.

This clonotype was observed at least ten times. V and J are TRBV6-1 and TRBJ1-5; D is uncertain. Germline loops: CDR1 MNHNS, CDR2 SASEGT. The CDR3 totals 17 residues. Trimming pared 8 bases from V and 2 bases from J, leaving 22 bases between. The CDR3 DNA reads TGTGCCAGCCTTCAACCCCGCGGGTATGTCGGCAATCAGCCCCAGCATTTT. This gives the protein CASLQPRGYVGNQPQHF.

This clonotype was picked up many times. The rearrangement uses TRBV18 and TRBJ2-4, with 9 bases matching TRBD1. Germline V gene sequence: CDR1 KGHSH, CDR2 LQKENI. Germline trimming cut 8 bases from V and 6 bases from J; bases unmatched to any gene: 8. The CDR3 has 14 residues. As DNA, the CDR3 is TGTGCCAGCGTACAGGGGGCGATAGGAAACATTCAGTACTTC. Residues: CASVQGAIGNIQYF.

Many counts were recorded for this clonotype. The chain has TRBV7-3 and TRBJ1-1; possibly TRBD1 for D (6 bases). This CDR3 spans 14 amino acids. Germline loops: CDR1 SGHTA, CDR2 FQGTGA. Trimming removed 5 bases from V and 4 bases from J, with 14 bases in between. The CDR3 protein is CASSPDRRGTEAFF. As DNA, the CDR3 is TGTGCCAGCAGCCCCGACAGGAGAGGCACTGAAGCTTTCTTT.